The 9 T cell receptor beta chains reported below all come from one sample, sequenced in a study of coeliac disease. Data came from immunoSEQ multiplex PCR; TCRdb stores just in-frame clones and leaves some out. This sample has 4,000 to 5,500 clones, with around three quarters found just once. Sequenced sample: lymphocytes from the gut lamina propria. The receptors here all came from a young man with celiac disease on a gluten-free diet.

The gene calls are TRBV7-7 and TRBJ2-3; D uncertain. V was clipped by 2 bases and J by 6 bases, with 9 bases between them. This CDR3 contains 13 residues. Germline CDR1 reads SSHAT; CDR2 reads FNYEAQ (reference sequence). CDR3: CASSLPYSDTQYF. In nucleotides, the CDR3 is TGTGCCAGCAGCTTACCTTATAGCGATACGCAGTATTTT.

V usage is TRBV4-2 and J usage is TRBJ1-2, with TRBD1 as a possible D gene (5 bases). Trimming took off 9 bases at V and 4 bases at J, with 15 bases between the two ends. CDR1 and CDR2 from the germline V gene are LGHNA and YNFKEQ. This CDR3 region has 13 residues. The CDR3, as DNA: TGTGCCAGTACCCCGGGGAGGGGCTATGGCTACACCTTC. Its translation is CASTPGRGYGYTF.

Only a few counts were recorded for this clone. DNA for the CDR3: TGTGCCACCAGCTACAGGGGGCTAGCGGGGGAAGAGACCCAGTACTTC. It specifies CATSYRGLAGEETQYF. The chain combines TRBV15 with TRBJ2-5, with D perhaps TRBD2 (10 bases). Trimming removed 5 bases from V and 3 bases from J, with 19 bases in between. Per the germline V gene, CDR1 is LNHNV and CDR2 is YYDKDF (reference sequence). The CDR3 totals 16 residues.

The V call is TRBV5-4, the J call TRBJ2-5; D is unclear. The ends were cut back, 0 bases at V and 0 bases at J, with 9 bases in the middle. Germline-derived CDR1 and CDR2 are SGHNT and YYREEE (reference sequence). The CDR3 has 15 amino acids. CDR3 loop: CASSLVAEYQETQYF. Written as DNA, the CDR3 is TGTGCCAGCAGCTTGGTGGCAGAATACCAAGAGACCCAGTACTTC.

This clone was recorded a few times. The V and J genes are TRBV7-9 and TRBJ1-1; D gene unclear. The V and J ends lost 9 bases and 0 bases respectively, with 8 bases between them. Germline V gives CDR1 SEHNR, CDR2 FQNEAQ (reference sequence). This CDR3 is built from 12 residues. For the CDR3, the DNA is TGTGCCAGTACAGTCATGAACACTGAAGCTTTCTTT. Residues: CASTVMNTEAFF.

This clone was picked up one time. This chain connects TRBV12-5 to TRBJ2-5; 9 bases are shared with TRBD2. CDR3 length: 18 amino acids. Germline loops: CDR1 LGHNT, CDR2 FRNRAP. V shed 5 bases and J 3 bases; nucleotides not matched to a gene: 16. The CDR3 nucleotides read TGTGCTAGTGGTCTGTCTGACTCAGGGCTAGCGGGGAAAGAGACCCAGTACTTC. Translation gives CASGLSDSGLAGKETQYF. Using reference TRBV12-5 and TRBJ2-5 for the parts outside the CDR3, the full variable domain is DARVTQTPRHKVTEMGQEVTMRCQPILGHNTVFWYRQTMMQGLELLAYFRNRAPLDDSGMPKDRFSAEMPDATLATLKIQPSEPRDSAVYFCASGLSDSGLAGKETQYFGPGTRLLVL.

Points on this clone: The same CDR3 can be traced to other DNA sequences in this sample. The chain links TRBV19 to TRBJ2-2; 8 bases fit TRBD1. J gave up 4 bases and V 1 base, and 2 bases lay outside the gene matches. The CDR3 runs 15 residues. Looked up from germline, CDR1 is LNHDA and CDR2 is SQIVND (reference sequence). DNA for the CDR3: TGTGCCAGTAGTATAGGACAGGGGCCCACCGGGGAGCTGTTTTTT. As protein: CASSIGQGPTGELFF.

V usage is TRBV29-1 and J usage is TRBJ1-1; D is undetermined. Trimming took 4 bases from V and 4 from J, leaving 13 bases between them. Germline CDR1 SQVTM, CDR2 ANQGSEA. This CDR3 has 13 amino acids. CDR3 DNA: TGCAGCGTTGCTGCTGGTATCGGCACTGAAGCTTTCTTT. Its translation is CSVAAGIGTEAFF. The entire variable domain, with the rest obtained from reference TRBV29-1 and TRBJ1-1, is as follows: SAVISQKPSRDICQRGTSLTIQCQVDSQVTMMFWYRQQPGQSLTLIATANQGSEATYESGFVIDKFPISRPNLTFSTLTVSNMSPEDSSIYLCSVAAGIGTEAFFGQGTRLTVV.

The J gene is TRBJ1-2, the V gene TRBV4-2; D is perhaps TRBD1 (5 bases). This CDR3 comprises 14 residues. Per germline, CDR1 LGHNA and CDR2 YNFKEQ. V was trimmed by 1 base and J by 4 bases, leaving 10 bases between them. CDR3 in DNA: TGTGCCAGCAGCCAAGGCATAGGGGTCTATGGCTACACCTTC. It is translated as CASSQGIGVYGYTF.